The text below deals with one TCR beta chain. Germline assignment: CDR1 MNHEY and CDR2 SMNVEV (reference sequence). Trimming removed 4 bases from V and 5 bases from J; junction bases left unmatched: 9. This CDR3 comprises 15 residues. Assay: immunoSEQ multiplex PCR; the TCRdb copy retains only in-frame clones and omits some. The data hold hundreds of thousands of clones, with approximately 90% observed a single time. These data belong to a study of shared T cell receptors in the human thymus. Another study also made use of these data, one on human thymus T cells. That source notes: Resections from corrective heart surgery supplied the thymus tissue. Among thymic and blood repertoires, usage of V and J genes appeared biased. Related studies found that unrelated individuals share highly overlapping thymic repertoires.

What was sequenced was thymocytes. The clonotype originates from a boy less than two years old with a congenital heart defect. This sequence joins TRBV27 and TRBJ2-5, with TRBD2 identical over 8 bases. The chain's CDR3 is CASSSPGRAGETQYF. DNA for the CDR3: TGTGCCAGCAGTTCCCCCGGGAGGGCCGGGGAGACCCAGTACTTC.